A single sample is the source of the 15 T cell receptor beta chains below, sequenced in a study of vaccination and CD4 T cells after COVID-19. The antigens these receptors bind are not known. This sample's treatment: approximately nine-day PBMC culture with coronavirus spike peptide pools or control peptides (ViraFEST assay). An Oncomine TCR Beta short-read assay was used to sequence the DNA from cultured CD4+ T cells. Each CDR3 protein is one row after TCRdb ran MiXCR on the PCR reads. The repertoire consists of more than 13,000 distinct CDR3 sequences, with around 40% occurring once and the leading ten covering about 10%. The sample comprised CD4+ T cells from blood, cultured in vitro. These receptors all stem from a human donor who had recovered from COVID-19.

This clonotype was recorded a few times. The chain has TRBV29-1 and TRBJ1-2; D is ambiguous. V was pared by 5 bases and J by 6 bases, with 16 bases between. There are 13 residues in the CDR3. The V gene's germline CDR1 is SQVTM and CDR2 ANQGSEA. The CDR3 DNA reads TGCAGCGTTCCGCTGAGGAGGGAGGATGGCTACACCTTC. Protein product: CSVPLRREDGYTF.

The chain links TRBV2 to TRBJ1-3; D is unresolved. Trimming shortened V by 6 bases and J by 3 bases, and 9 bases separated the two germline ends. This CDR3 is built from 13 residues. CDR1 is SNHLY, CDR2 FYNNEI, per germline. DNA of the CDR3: TGTGCCAGCAGGAGGACCAATGGAAACACCATATATTTT. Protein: CASRRTNGNTIYF.

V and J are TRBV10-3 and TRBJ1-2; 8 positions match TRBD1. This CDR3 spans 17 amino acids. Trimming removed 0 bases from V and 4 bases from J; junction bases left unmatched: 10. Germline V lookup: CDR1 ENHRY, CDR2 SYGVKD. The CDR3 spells CAISESEQGGRSYGYTF. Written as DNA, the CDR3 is TGTGCCATCAGTGAGTCGGAACAGGGGGGCAGGAGCTATGGCTACACCTTC.

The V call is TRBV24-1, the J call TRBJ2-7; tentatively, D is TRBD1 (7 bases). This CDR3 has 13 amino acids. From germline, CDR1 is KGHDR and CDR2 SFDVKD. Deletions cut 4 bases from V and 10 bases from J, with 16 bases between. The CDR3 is CATSDPDREAQYF. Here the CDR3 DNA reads TGTGCCACCAGTGACCCCGACAGGGAGGCTCAGTACTTC.

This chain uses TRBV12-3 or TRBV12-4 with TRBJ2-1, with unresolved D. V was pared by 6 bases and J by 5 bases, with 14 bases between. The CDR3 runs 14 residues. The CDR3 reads CASRRSELHNEQFF. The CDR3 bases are TGTGCCAGCAGGAGGTCGGAGTTACACAATGAGCAGTTCTTC.

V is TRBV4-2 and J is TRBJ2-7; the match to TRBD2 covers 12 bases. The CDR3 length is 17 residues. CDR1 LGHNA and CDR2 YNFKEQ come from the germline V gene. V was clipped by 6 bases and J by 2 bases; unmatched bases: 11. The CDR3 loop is CASRQNLAGGPTYEQYF. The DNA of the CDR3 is TGTGCCAGCAGACAAAACCTAGCGGGAGGGCCCACCTACGAGCAGTACTTC.

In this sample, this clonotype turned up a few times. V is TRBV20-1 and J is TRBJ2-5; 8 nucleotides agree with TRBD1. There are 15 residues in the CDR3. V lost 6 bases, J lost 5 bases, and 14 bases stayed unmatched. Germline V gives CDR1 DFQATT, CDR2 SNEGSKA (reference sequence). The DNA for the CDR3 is TGCAGTGCCACCCAGACAGGGGCGGTCCGGGAGACCCAGTACTTC. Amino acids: CSATQTGAVRETQYF.

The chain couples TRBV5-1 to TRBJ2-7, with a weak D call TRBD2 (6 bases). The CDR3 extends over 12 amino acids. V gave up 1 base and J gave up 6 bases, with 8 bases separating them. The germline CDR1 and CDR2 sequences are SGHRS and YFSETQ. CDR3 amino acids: CASSLSGFEQYF. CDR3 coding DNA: TGCGCCAGCAGCTTGAGCGGGTTCGAGCAGTACTTC.

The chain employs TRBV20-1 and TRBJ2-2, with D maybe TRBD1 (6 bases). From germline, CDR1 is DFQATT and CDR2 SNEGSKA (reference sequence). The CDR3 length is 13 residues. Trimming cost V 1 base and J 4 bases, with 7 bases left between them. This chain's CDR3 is CSARAGVTGELFF. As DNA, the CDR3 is TGCAGTGCTAGAGCAGGGGTCACCGGGGAGCTGTTTTTT.

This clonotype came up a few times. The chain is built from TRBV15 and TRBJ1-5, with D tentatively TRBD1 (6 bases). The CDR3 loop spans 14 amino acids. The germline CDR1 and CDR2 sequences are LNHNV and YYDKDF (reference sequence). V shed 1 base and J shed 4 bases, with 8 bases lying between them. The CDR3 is CATSRVTGNQPQHF. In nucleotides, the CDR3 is TGTGCCACCAGCAGAGTTACAGGGAATCAGCCCCAGCATTTT.

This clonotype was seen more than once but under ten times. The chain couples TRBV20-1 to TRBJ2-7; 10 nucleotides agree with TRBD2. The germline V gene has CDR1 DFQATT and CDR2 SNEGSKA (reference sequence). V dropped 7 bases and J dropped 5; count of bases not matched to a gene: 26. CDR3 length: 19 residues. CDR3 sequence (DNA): TGCAGTGTTCAAGGGCAATCTAGCGGGAGTTTTATAGTTCTTGACGAGCAGTACTTC. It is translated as CSVQGQSSGSFIVLDEQYF.

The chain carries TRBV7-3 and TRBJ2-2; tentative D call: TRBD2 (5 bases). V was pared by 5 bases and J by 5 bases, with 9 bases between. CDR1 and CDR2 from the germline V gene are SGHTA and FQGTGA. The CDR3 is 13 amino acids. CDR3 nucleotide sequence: TGTGCCAGCAGCGGAACTAGTACCGGGGAGCTGTTTTTT. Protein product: CASSGTSTGELFF.

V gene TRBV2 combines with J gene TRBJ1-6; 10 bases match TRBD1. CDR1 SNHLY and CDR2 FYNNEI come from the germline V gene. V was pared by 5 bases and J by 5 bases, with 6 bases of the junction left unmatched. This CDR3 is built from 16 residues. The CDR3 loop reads CASSWDRGQNNSPLHF. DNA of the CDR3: TGTGCCAGCAGTTGGGACAGGGGACAGAATAATTCACCCCTCCACTTT. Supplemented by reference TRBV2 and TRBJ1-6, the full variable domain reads EPEVTQTPSHQVTQMGQEVILRCVPISNHLYFYWYRQILGQKVEFLVSFYNNEISEKSEIFDDQFSVERPDGSNFTLKIRSTKLEDSAMYFCASSWDRGQNNSPLHFGNGTRLTVT.

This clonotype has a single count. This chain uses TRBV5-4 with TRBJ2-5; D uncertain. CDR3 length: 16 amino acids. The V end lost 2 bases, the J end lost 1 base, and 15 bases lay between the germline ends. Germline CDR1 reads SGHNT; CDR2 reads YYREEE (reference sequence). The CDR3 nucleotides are TGTGCCAGCAGCTTTGTGGGGTGGGGAAGCCAAGAGACCCAGTACTTC. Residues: CASSFVGWGSQETQYF.

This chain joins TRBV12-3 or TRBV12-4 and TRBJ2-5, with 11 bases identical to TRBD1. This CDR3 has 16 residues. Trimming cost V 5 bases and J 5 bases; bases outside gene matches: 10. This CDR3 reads CASSTWTGGEGETQYF. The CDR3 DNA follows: TGTGCCAGCAGTACCTGGACAGGGGGCGAGGGCGAGACCCAGTACTTC.